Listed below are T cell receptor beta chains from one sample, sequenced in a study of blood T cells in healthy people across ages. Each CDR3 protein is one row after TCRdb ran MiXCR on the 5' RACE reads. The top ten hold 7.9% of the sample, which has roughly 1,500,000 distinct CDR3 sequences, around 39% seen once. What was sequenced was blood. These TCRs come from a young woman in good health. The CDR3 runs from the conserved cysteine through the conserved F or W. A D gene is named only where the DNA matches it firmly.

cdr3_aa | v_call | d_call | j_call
CASSNYKTGGDQYF | TRBV5-1 | TRBD1 | TRBJ2-4
CASSQDSAGGYLYQETQYF | TRBV4-1 | TRBD1 | TRBJ2-5
CASSLARTGGTQETQYF | TRBV11-2 | TRBD1 | TRBJ2-5
CASSEAGTGSSLQFF | TRBV6-1 | TRBD1 | TRBJ2-1
CASSKTPGEFYEQYF | TRBV28 | . | TRBJ2-7
CASSQEPRDRDEQYF | TRBV3-1 | TRBD1 | TRBJ2-7
CASSLSLVNEQFF | TRBV27 | . | TRBJ2-1
CASSFRLGGRDEQYF | TRBV11-2 | . | TRBJ2-5
CASRPTVVSYEQYF | TRBV28 | . | TRBJ2-7
CSVRRGSGTDTQYF | TRBV20-1 | . | TRBJ2-3
CASSPVLSTEAFF | TRBV7-6 | . | TRBJ1-1
CASSTTRGGPYNEQFF | TRBV3-1 | . | TRBJ2-1
CASSFTGKAEAFF | TRBV5-5 | . | TRBJ1-1
CASSLSGTGSDQPQHF | TRBV7-8 | TRBD1 | TRBJ1-5
CVSSQGTGDKNQPQHF | TRBV3-1 | TRBD1 | TRBJ1-5
CASSLYLGENIQYF | TRBV5-1 | . | TRBJ2-4
CASSQQTSAGDTQYF | TRBV4-2 | TRBD2 | TRBJ2-3
CASSYRTGHDTGELFF | TRBV6-5 | . | TRBJ2-2
CAISLDRDSEAFF | TRBV10-3 | TRBD1 | TRBJ1-1
CATSRASGENYNEQFF | TRBV24-1 | TRBD2 | TRBJ2-1
CASSPLDHRDAFF | TRBV3-1 | . | TRBJ1-1
CASSELALPQETQYF | TRBV2 | TRBD2 | TRBJ2-5
CSVSSVNNEQYF | TRBV29-1 | . | TRBJ2-5
CASRPVLAGSDEQFF | TRBV5-1 | TRBD2 | TRBJ2-1
CASGQAGANVLTF | TRBV27 | . | TRBJ2-6